This TCR beta chain was recorded in a study of blood T cell repertoires in COVID-19. Study background: Samples representing acute and convalescent COVID-19 were sourced from the United States, Italy and Spain. PBMCs, B-cell-depleted T cells, or T cells were the source of the cDNA or gDNA that made up the material.

V lost 2 bases and J lost 4; bases outside the gene matches: 6. Germline V gene lookup returns CDR1 MGHRA and CDR2 YSYEKL. There are 15 residues in the CDR3. Under the authors' procedure: Using reference gene primer amplification, nucleated cell counts were estimated. Here immunoSEQ multiplex PCR was the method, and the copy in TCRdb shows in-frame clones only, minus some. V and J calls and clone size are as listed in that table; D and trimming were resolved from the DNA. The sample contains some 130,000 clones, 84% of which appear only once. The source of this sequence is a man aged 55 to 69 with acute or convalescent COVID-19. V and J are TRBV4-1 and TRBJ2-5; 8 bases fit TRBD1. Sequencing was performed on peripheral blood. CDR3 amino acids: CASSQWTGPRETQYF. The CDR3 DNA sequence: TGCGCCAGCAGCCAATGGACAGGGCCCCGAGAGACCCAGTACTTC.